Shown below are 5 T cell receptor beta chains from a single sample sequenced in a study. TCRdb reanalysed the 5' RACE reads using MiXCR and keeps one entry per CDR3 protein. Of approximately 31,000 distinct CDR3 sequences in the sample, roughly 26% were seen once. The sequenced sample was naive CD4+ T cells sorted from a lymph node. Subset described: naive CD4+ T cells, CD4+CD45RA+CD25-. The receptor source for this set is a female donor with breast cancer.

The genes are TRBV5-1 and TRBJ2-7; a weak D match, TRBD1 (6 bases). The V gene's germline CDR1 is SGHRS and CDR2 YFSETQ. V shed 0 bases and J shed 5 bases, with 15 bases lying between them. This CDR3 contains 15 residues. CDR3 in DNA: TGCGCCAGCAGCTTGGTTGGGGGCAAGTTGGACGAGCAGTACTTC. Amino acid sequence: CASSLVGGKLDEQYF.

This clonotype was counted only a few times. The rearrangement uses TRBV6-5 and TRBJ2-3; tentatively, D is TRBD1 (5 bases). Germline V CDR1 and CDR2: MNHEY, SVGAGI. This CDR3 has 14 residues. The V end was cut by 8 bases, the J end by 3 bases, with 15 bases between. The chain's CDR3 is CASRRGLGTDTQYF. DNA of the CDR3: TGTGCCAGCCGAAGGGGTCTAGGAACAGATACGCAGTATTTT.

The chain couples TRBV28 to TRBJ1-4; D is uncertain. Trimming pared 5 bases from V and 0 bases from J, leaving 7 bases between. Per germline, CDR1 MDHEN and CDR2 SYDVKM. The CDR3 is made up of 14 amino acids. The CDR3 here is CASSLYSTNEKLFF. DNA of the CDR3: TGTGCCAGCAGTCTATACTCAACTAATGAAAAACTGTTTTTT.

The rearrangement joins TRBV6-5 to TRBJ2-1, with unresolved D. The germline gives CDR1 MNHEY, CDR2 SVGAGI. The CDR3 has 15 amino acids. Trimming pared 0 bases from V and 5 bases from J, leaving 11 bases between. The CDR3 DNA sequence: TGTGCCAGCAGTTACTCGTTCCGGCAAGACAATGAGCAGTTCTTC. Translating it yields CASSYSFRQDNEQFF.

This clonotype has just a few counts. The chain joins TRBV7-9 to TRBJ2-7; 10 bases line up with TRBD1. Germline V gives CDR1 SEHNR, CDR2 FQNEAQ (reference sequence). Trimming removed 3 bases from V and 6 bases from J; junction bases left unmatched: 5. The CDR3 covers 14 residues. In DNA form, the CDR3 reads TGTGCCAGCAGCTTTTTCCGGGACAGGGGCGAGCAGTACTTC. Translating gives CASSFFRDRGEQYF.